This TCR beta chain appears in the sequencing data of a study of graft-versus-host responses after intestinal transplantation. This clone was seen a single time. Profiled with immunoSEQ multiplex PCR; TCRdb holds only in-frame clones, not every one. The top ten hold about 0.63% of the sample, which has tens of thousands of clones, around 93% seen once. Germline CDR1 reads SNHLY; CDR2 reads FYNNEI. The CDR3 covers 16 residues. Trimming cost V 3 bases and J 3 bases; bases outside gene matches: 4. The sequence was obtained from a human patient who received an intestinal transplant, so some T cells may come from the graft donor. The specimen was PBMCs, collected 98 days after intestinal transplantation. The rearrangement uses TRBV2 and TRBJ1-5; 11 positions agree with TRBD1. The CDR3 sequence: CASSDWDRGVNQPQHF. CDR3 sequence (DNA): TGTGCCAGCAGTGATTGGGACAGGGGGGTCAATCAGCCCCAGCATTTT.